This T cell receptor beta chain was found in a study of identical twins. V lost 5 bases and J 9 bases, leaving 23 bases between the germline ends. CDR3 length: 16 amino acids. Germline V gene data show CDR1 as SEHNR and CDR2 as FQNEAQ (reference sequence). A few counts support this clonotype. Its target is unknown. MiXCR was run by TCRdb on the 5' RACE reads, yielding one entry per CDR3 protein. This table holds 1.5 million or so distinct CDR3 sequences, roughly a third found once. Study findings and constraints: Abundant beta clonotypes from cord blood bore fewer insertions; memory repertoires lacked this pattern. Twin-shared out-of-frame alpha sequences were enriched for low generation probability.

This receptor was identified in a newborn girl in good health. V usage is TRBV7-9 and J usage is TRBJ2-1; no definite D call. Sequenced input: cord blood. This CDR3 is CASSIHLDLPWGEQFF. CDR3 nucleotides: TGTGCCAGCAGCATCCACTTGGACCTCCCCTGGGGTGAGCAGTTCTTC.